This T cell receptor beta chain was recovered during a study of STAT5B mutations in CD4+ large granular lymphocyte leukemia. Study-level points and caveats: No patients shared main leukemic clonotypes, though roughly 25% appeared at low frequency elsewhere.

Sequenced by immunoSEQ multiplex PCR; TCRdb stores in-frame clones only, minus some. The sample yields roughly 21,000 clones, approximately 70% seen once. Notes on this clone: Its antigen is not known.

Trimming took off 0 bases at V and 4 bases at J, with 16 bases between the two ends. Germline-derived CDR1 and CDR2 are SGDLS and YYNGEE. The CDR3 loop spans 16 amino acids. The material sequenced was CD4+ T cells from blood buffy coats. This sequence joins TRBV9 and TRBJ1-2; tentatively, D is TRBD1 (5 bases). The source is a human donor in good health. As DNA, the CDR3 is TGTGCCAGCAGCGTAGGCAGGGTAGGTGGCTTCTATGGCTACACCTTC. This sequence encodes CASSVGRVGGFYGYTF.